Shown below are 4 T cell receptor beta chains from a single sample sequenced in a study of PD-1 blockade in classical Hodgkin lymphoma. All trial patients relapsed after autologous stem cell transplantation. Assay: immunoSEQ multiplex PCR; the TCRdb copy retains only in-frame clones and omits some. The repertoire holds 40,000 to 50,000 clones, around 86% seen once, with just over 5.5% in the top ten. The sample consisted of peripheral blood mononuclear cells (PBMCs), taken before the second cycle of nivolumab. Receptors originate from a human donor with classical Hodgkin lymphoma.

V is TRBV6-1 and J is TRBJ2-1; D possibly uses TRBD1 or TRBD2 (5 bases each). Per the germline V gene, CDR1 is MNHNS and CDR2 is SASEGT. The length of the CDR3 is 12 residues. Trimming took 2 bases from V and 9 from J, leaving 8 bases between them. Here the CDR3 DNA reads TGTGCCAGCAGTGAAACCGGGACTGAGCAGTTCTTC. It codes for CASSETGTEQFF.

J is TRBJ1-1 and V is TRBV11-2; 7 nucleotides align to TRBD1. Per the germline V gene, CDR1 is SGHAT and CDR2 is FQNNGV. CDR3 length equals 16 residues. Unmatched junction bases numbered 8, after V lost 1 base and J lost 3 bases. In nucleotides, the CDR3 is TGTGCCAGCAGCTTAGGGGACAGATTGTTGTACACTGAAGCTTTCTTT. Translation: CASSLGDRLLYTEAFF.

This chain joins TRBV7-3 and TRBJ1-6, with 8 bases fitting TRBD1. Trimming at V came to 1 base and at J to 10 bases, leaving 3 bases not matched to a gene. Germline values: CDR1 SGHTA, CDR2 FQGTGA. The CDR3 contains 14 residues. CDR3: CASSLMAGGSPLHF. The CDR3, as DNA: TGTGCCAGCAGCTTAATGGCAGGGGGCTCACCCCTCCACTTT.

The genes are TRBV28 and TRBJ1-5, with unresolved D. Germline assignment: CDR1 MDHEN and CDR2 SYDVKM. This CDR3 comprises 12 residues. V was trimmed by 3 bases and J by 4 bases, leaving 4 bases between them. The CDR3 DNA reads TGTGCCAGCAGTTTGATTAATCAGCCCCAGCATTTT. The encoded protein is CASSLINQPQHF. Based on the CDR3 plus reference TRBV28 and TRBJ1-5, the full variable domain is DVKVTQSSRYLVKRTGEKVFLECVQDMDHENMFWYRQDPGLGLRLIYFSYDVKMKEKGDIPEGYSVSREKKERFSLILESASTNQTSMYLCASSLINQPQHFGDGTRLSIL.